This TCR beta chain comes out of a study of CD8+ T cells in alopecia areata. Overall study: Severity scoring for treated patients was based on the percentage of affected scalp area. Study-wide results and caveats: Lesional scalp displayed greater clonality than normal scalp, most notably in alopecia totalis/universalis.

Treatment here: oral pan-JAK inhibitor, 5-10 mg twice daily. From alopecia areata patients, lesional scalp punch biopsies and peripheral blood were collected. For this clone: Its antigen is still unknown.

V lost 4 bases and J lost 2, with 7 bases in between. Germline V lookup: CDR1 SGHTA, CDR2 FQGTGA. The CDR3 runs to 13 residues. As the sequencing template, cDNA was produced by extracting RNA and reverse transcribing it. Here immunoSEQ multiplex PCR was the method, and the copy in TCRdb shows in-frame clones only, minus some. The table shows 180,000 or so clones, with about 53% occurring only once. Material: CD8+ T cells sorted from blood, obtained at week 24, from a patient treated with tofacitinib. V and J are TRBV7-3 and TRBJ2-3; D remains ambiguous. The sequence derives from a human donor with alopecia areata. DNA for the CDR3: TGTGCCAGCAGCTATCTATCCACAGATACGCAGTATTTT. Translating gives CASSYLSTDTQYF. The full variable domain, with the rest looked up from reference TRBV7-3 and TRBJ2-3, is GAGVSQTPSNKVTEKGKYVELRCDPISGHTALYWYRQSLGQGPEFLIYFQGTGAADDSGLPNDRFFAVRPEGSVSTLKIQRTERGDSAVYLCASSYLSTDTQYFGPGTRLTVL.